The 30 T cell receptor beta chains presented below share a single source sample, sequenced in a study of cytomegalovirus exposure and HLA in healthy donors. The PCR was carried out with 60 Vbeta primers and 13 Jbeta primers. Here immunoSEQ multiplex PCR was the method, and the copy in TCRdb shows in-frame clones only, minus some. The sample lists over 110,000 clones, 70% to 80% occurring once. Sequencing was performed on PBMCs. The receptors were sampled from a female donor in good health and CMV-seronegative.

In its sample, this clone was seen once. The V gene is TRBV5-1, the J gene TRBJ1-5; no definite D call. The CDR3 is 15 residues long. With 0 bases removed from V and 4 bases from J, the gap between germline ends came to 11 bases. Germline loops: CDR1 SGHRS, CDR2 YFSETQ. Written as DNA, the CDR3 is TGCGCCAGCAGCTTGGACGGGGTCAGTAATCAGCCCCAGCATTTT. Translation: CASSLDGVSNQPQHF.

The genes are TRBV7-6 and TRBJ1-1; D may be TRBD1 (6 bases). Trimming took off 8 bases at V and 7 bases at J, with 17 bases between the two ends. The CDR3 totals 13 residues. CDR1 and CDR2 from the germline V gene are SGHVS and FNYEAQ. The CDR3 region has the DNA TGTGCCAGCGCCCAGGGGCCCAATCGTGAAGCTTTCTTT. It encodes CASAQGPNREAFF. The variable domain in full, completed from reference TRBV7-6 and TRBJ1-1, reads GAGVSQSPRYKVTKRGQDVALRCDPISGHVSLYWYRQALGQGPEFLTYFNYEAQQDKSGLPNDRFSAERPEGSISTLTIQRTEQRDSAMYRCASAQGPNREAFFGQGTRLTVV.

The chain carries TRBV30 and TRBJ2-7, with D perhaps TRBD2 (6 bases). The CDR3 runs to 11 residues. The V gene's germline CDR1 is GTSNPN and CDR2 SVGIG (reference sequence). The V end was cut by 2 bases, the J end by 6 bases, with 8 bases between. CDR3 loop: CAWSKGGEQYF. In DNA, the CDR3 is TGTGCCTGGAGTAAGGGAGGCGAGCAGTACTTC.

The chain has TRBV15 and TRBJ1-2; weak D call: TRBD1 (6 bases). The germline V gene has CDR1 LNHNV and CDR2 YYDKDF (reference sequence). Trimming took 5 bases from V and 4 from J, leaving 17 bases between them. CDR3 size: 15 residues. The CDR3 coding sequence is TGTGCCACCAGCCCTGACAGGTCCTTAACCTATGGCTACACCTTC. It encodes CATSPDRSLTYGYTF.

This chain links TRBV7-2 with TRBJ1-2; possible D gene TRBD1, 5 bases. The CDR3 totals 14 residues. V lost 7 bases and J 0 bases, leaving 12 bases between the germline ends. Looked up from germline, CDR1 is SGHTA and CDR2 is FQGNSA. In nucleotides, the CDR3 is TGTGCCAGCACCCAAGGGGCAACTAACTATGGCTACACCTTC. Its translation is CASTQGATNYGYTF.

The chain carries TRBV19 and TRBJ2-1; TRBD2 matches 7 bases. Unmatched junction bases numbered 12, after V lost 2 bases and J lost 8 bases. This CDR3 has 16 residues. Germline assignment: CDR1 LNHDA and CDR2 SQIVND (reference sequence). The CDR3 reads CASSISPRGGWDEQFF. The CDR3 DNA is TGTGCCAGTAGTATAAGTCCTCGGGGAGGGTGGGATGAGCAGTTCTTC.

This chain joins TRBV10-3 and TRBJ2-3; the match to TRBD2 covers 14 bases. Looked up from germline, CDR1 is ENHRY and CDR2 is SYGVKD. CDR3 length: 17 amino acids. V lost 3 bases, J lost 2 bases, and 4 bases stayed unmatched. CDR3 DNA: TGTGCCATCAGTGACCCGGGACTAGCGGGGGCCACAGATACGCAGTATTTT. Translating gives CAISDPGLAGATDTQYF.

The rearrangement joins TRBV6-5 to TRBJ2-7, with D possibly TRBD1 on 6 matching bases. CDR1 and CDR2 (germline): MNHEY, SVGAGI. Trimming shortened V by 6 bases and J by 5 bases, and 17 bases separated the two germline ends. This CDR3 is 14 amino acids long. This CDR3 reads CASSRGRALDEQYF. CDR3 in DNA: TGTGCCAGCAGCAGGGGTCGCGCTTTGGACGAGCAGTACTTC.

The genes are TRBV4-3 and TRBJ1-1; a weak D match, TRBD1 (6 bases). The CDR3 sequence is 14 residues long. V was clipped by 0 bases and J by 10 bases, with 15 bases between them. CDR1 is LGHNA, CDR2 YSLEER, per germline. The chain's CDR3 is CASSQDMGARAAFF. CDR3 nucleotides: TGCGCCAGCAGCCAAGATATGGGGGCAAGGGCAGCTTTCTTT.

The chain combines TRBV4-1 with TRBJ2-2, with 8 bases fitting TRBD1. The CDR3 is 16 residues long. V gave up 2 bases and J gave up 7 bases; unmatched junction bases: 9. Germline assignment: CDR1 MGHRA and CDR2 YSYEKL. CDR3 loop: CASSQPGTGRIGELFF. CDR3 DNA: TGCGCCAGCAGCCAACCCGGGACAGGAAGGATCGGGGAGCTGTTTTTT.

The chain carries TRBV4-3 and TRBJ2-7; D may be TRBD2 (7 bases). V lost 2 bases and J lost 5, with 19 bases in between. The CDR3 extends over 16 amino acids. In germline, CDR1 is LGHNA, CDR2 YSLEER. CDR3 loop: CASSQLRGEGRNEQYF. In DNA form, the CDR3 reads TGCGCCAGCAGCCAACTTAGGGGGGAGGGCCGGAACGAGCAGTACTTC.

The chain joins TRBV7-2 to TRBJ1-5; no clear D. Germline CDR1 is SGHTA and CDR2 is FQGNSA. The CDR3 runs 14 residues. V shed 1 base and J shed 1 base, with 5 bases lying between them. CDR3 in DNA: TGTGCCAGCAGCTTAGAACTGAGCAATCAGCCCCAGCATTTT. Translated: CASSLELSNQPQHF.

This chain links TRBV5-1 with TRBJ2-7; D is perhaps TRBD2 (6 bases). Germline CDR1 SGHRS, CDR2 YFSETQ. The ends were cut back, 0 bases at V and 5 bases at J, with 15 bases in the middle. This CDR3 comprises 15 residues. CDR3 coding DNA: TGCGCCAGCAGCTTGGGCTTCTCTAGCGCGGACGAGCAGTACTTC. It is translated as CASSLGFSSADEQYF.

This chain joins TRBV9 and TRBJ2-1, with D maybe TRBD2 (6 bases). V lost 4 bases and J lost 6, with 14 bases in between. The germline CDR1 and CDR2 sequences are SGDLS and YYNGEE. The CDR3 consists of 14 residues. CDR3 sequence reads: CASSLRWEVNEQFF. CDR3 DNA sequence: TGTGCCAGCAGCCTCCGATGGGAGGTCAATGAGCAGTTCTTC.

This clone was seen once. The chain links TRBV29-1 to TRBJ2-3, with D maybe TRBD1 (5 bases). Germline V gene sequence: CDR1 SQVTM, CDR2 ANQGSEA. Trimming pared 8 bases from V and 1 base from J, leaving 13 bases between. There are 13 residues in the CDR3. The CDR3 DNA sequence: TGCAGCTGTCAAAGGGGTGGCACAGATACGCAGTATTTT. It translates to CSCQRGGTDTQYF.

There are a few counts of this clone. The genes are TRBV18 and TRBJ1-1; 9 bases line up with TRBD1. The length of the CDR3 is 16 residues. The germline V gene has CDR1 KGHSH and CDR2 LQKENI. The junction had 8 bases not matched to a gene; V was cut back by 4 bases and J by 2 bases. The DNA of the CDR3 is TGTGCCAGCTCACACCGGACAGGGGAGGTTAACACTGAAGCTTTCTTT. This translates into CASSHRTGEVNTEAFF.

J is TRBJ2-2 and V is TRBV5-8; possibly TRBD1 for D (6 bases). Per germline, CDR1 SGHTS and CDR2 YDEGEE. This CDR3 region has 15 residues. Trimming removed 4 bases from V and 6 bases from J, with 16 bases in between. In DNA, the CDR3 is TGTGCCAGCAGCCCTAGACACAGGGCCGCCGGGGAGCTGTTTTTT. As protein: CASSPRHRAAGELFF.

The CDR3 region has the DNA TGCGCCAGCAGCCTAATGACAGGGACTTACTATAATTCACCCCTCCACTTT. This encodes CASSLMTGTYYNSPLHF. The J gene is TRBJ1-6, the V gene TRBV4-1, with 7 bases matching TRBD1. V trimming: 4 bases; J trimming: 3 bases; junction bases outside the gene matches: 9. Looked up from germline, CDR1 is MGHRA and CDR2 is YSYEKL. This CDR3 has 17 residues.

The chain uses TRBV19 and TRBJ2-7; D might be TRBD1 (6 bases). The CDR3 contains 13 residues. Trimming cost V 3 bases and J 5 bases, with 11 bases left between them. CDR1 is LNHDA, CDR2 SQIVND, per germline (reference sequence). The CDR3 DNA reads TGTGCCAGTAGTATCGCACAGGGAGACGAGCAGTACTTC. Translation: CASSIAQGDEQYF.

Notes on this clone: Mismatch with germline at one junction end may stem from a read error. V is TRBV30 and J is TRBJ1-5; 8 positions match TRBD1. In germline, CDR1 is GTSNPN, CDR2 SVGIG (reference sequence). The CDR3 has 13 residues. CDR3 coding DNA: TGTGTCTGGAGTACCCGACAGGGGCAGCCCCAGCATTTT. Protein: CVWSTRQGQPQHF.

The chain joins TRBV6-4 to TRBJ2-3; 7 bases align to TRBD2. The CDR3 length is 16 residues. Germline trimming cut 2 bases from V and 3 bases from J; bases unmatched to any gene: 8. Germline lookup yields CDR1 MRHNA and CDR2 SNTAGT. This CDR3 reads CASSDGKSGDTDTQYF. The CDR3, as DNA: TGTGCCAGCAGTGACGGGAAAAGCGGGGATACAGATACGCAGTATTTT.

The chain couples TRBV6-5 to TRBJ2-7; a weak D match, TRBD2 (6 bases). Germline-derived CDR1 and CDR2 are MNHEY and SVGAGI. This CDR3 has 12 residues. Trimming left V 8 bases short and J 6 bases short, with 14 bases between. The CDR3, as DNA: TGTGCCAGCCAGAGTAGCGGCGGCGAGCAGTACTTC. Translation: CASQSSGGEQYF.

The rearrangement links TRBV18 to TRBJ2-5; TRBD1 matches at 7 bases. V lost 3 bases, J lost 4 bases, and 2 bases stayed unmatched. This CDR3 has 13 residues. Germline assignment: CDR1 KGHSH and CDR2 LQKENI. The CDR3 sequence is CASSPPGGETQYF. The CDR3 DNA sequence: TGTGCCAGCTCACCCCCAGGGGGAGAGACCCAGTACTTC.

CDR3 sequence: CASSPRGASTDTQYF. CDR3 bases: TGCGCCAGCAGTCCTCGGGGGGCCAGCACAGATACGCAGTATTTT. V is TRBV5-1 and J is TRBJ2-3; D possibly corresponds to TRBD2 (7 bases). Trimming took off 5 bases at V and 0 bases at J, with 13 bases between the two ends. CDR1 and CDR2 from the germline V gene are SGHRS and YFSETQ. CDR3 size: 15 residues.

V usage is TRBV19 and J usage is TRBJ1-1, with 9 bases fitting TRBD1. Per the germline V gene, CDR1 is LNHDA and CDR2 is SQIVND (reference sequence). After removal of 6 bases from V and 0 bases from J, the junction contained 5 bases not matched to a gene. The CDR3 is 15 amino acids. The CDR3: CASSGTGTMNTEAFF. CDR3 nucleotide sequence: TGTGCCAGTAGCGGGACAGGGACTATGAACACTGAAGCTTTCTTT.

Only one count was recorded for this clone. CDR3 DNA: TGTGCCAGCAGCCTCGAACAGGGCCCCTATGGCTACACCTTC. Its translation is CASSLEQGPYGYTF. The genes are TRBV7-2 and TRBJ1-2; maybe TRBD1 (6 bases). The CDR3 consists of 14 residues. Trimming pared 5 bases from V and 4 bases from J, leaving 14 bases between. Germline V gene lookup returns CDR1 SGHTA and CDR2 FQGNSA.

This CDR3 is CASKKSRREGSDSSYEQYF. For the CDR3, the DNA is TGTGCCAGCAAGAAGTCAAGGCGGGAGGGCTCAGACAGTTCCTACGAGCAGTACTTC. The chain links TRBV2 to TRBJ2-7; 9 bases agree with TRBD2. V shed 7 bases and J 1 base; nucleotides not matched to a gene: 20. Germline CDR1 SNHLY, CDR2 FYNNEI. The CDR3 is made up of 19 amino acids.

The V call is TRBV18, the J call TRBJ1-6, with a weak D call TRBD1 (6 bases). The CDR3 is made up of 14 amino acids. Germline CDR1 reads KGHSH; CDR2 reads LQKENI. V was shortened by 2 bases and J by 5 bases, with 7 bases between the two germline ends. The CDR3 region has the DNA TGTGCCAGCTCACCATCAGGGGATAATTCACCCCTCCACTTT. This gives the protein CASSPSGDNSPLHF.

The CDR3, as DNA: TGCGCCAGCAGTGAGGTTAGGACAGGGTCACATGAGCAGTTCTTC. This translates into CASSEVRTGSHEQFF. The V gene is TRBV10-2, the J gene TRBJ2-1; 8 nucleotides align to TRBD1. The CDR3 is 15 residues long. Trimming cost V 2 bases and J 8 bases; bases outside gene matches: 8. The V gene's germline CDR1 is WSHSY and CDR2 SAAADI.

The gene calls are TRBV7-2 and TRBJ2-1; TRBD1 might be the D (7 bases). Looked up from germline, CDR1 is SGHTA and CDR2 is FQGNSA. Trimming stripped 5 bases from V and 0 bases from J, with 20 bases between. The CDR3 contains 18 residues. The CDR3 region is CASSDRGAPGGSYNEQFF. The CDR3 DNA follows: TGTGCCAGCAGCGATAGGGGGGCCCCAGGGGGCTCCTACAATGAGCAGTTCTTC.